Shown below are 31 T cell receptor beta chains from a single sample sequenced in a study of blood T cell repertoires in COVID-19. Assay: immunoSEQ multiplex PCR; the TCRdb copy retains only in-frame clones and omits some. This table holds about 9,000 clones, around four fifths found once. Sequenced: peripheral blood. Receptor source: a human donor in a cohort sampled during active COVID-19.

The CDR3: CASSSGLGTQYF. CDR3 sequence (DNA): TGTGCCAGCAGTTCCGGACTGGGGACCCAGTACTTC. The V call is TRBV28, the J call TRBJ2-5; D possibly corresponds to TRBD2 (5 bases). The V gene's germline CDR1 is MDHEN and CDR2 SYDVKM. This CDR3 spans 12 amino acids. The V gene lost 4 bases and the J gene lost 7 bases, with 10 bases spanning the gap. Based on the CDR3 plus reference TRBV28 and TRBJ2-5, the full variable domain is DVKVTQSSRYLVKRTGEKVFLECVQDMDHENMFWYRQDPGLGLRLIYFSYDVKMKEKGDIPEGYSVSREKKERFSLILESASTNQTSMYLCASSSGLGTQYFGPGTRLLVL.

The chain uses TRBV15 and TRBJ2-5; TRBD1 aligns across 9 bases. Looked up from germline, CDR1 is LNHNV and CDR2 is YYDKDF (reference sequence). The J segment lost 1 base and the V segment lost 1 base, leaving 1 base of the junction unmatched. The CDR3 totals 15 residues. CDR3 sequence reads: CATSRGDRAQETQYF. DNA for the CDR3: TGTGCCACCAGCAGAGGGGACAGGGCCCAAGAGACCCAGTACTTC.

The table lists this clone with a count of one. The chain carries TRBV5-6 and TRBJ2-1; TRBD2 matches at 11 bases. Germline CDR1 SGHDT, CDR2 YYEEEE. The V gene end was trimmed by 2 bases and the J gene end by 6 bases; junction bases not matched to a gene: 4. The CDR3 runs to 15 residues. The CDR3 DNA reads TGTGCCAGCAGCTTCACTAGCGGGGGTCTCAATGAGCAGTTCTTC. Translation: CASSFTSGGLNEQFF.

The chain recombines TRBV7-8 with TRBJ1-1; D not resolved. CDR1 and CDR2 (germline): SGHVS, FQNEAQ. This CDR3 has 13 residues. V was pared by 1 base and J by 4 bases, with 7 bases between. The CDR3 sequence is CASSLDSTTEAFF. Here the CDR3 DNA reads TGTGCCAGCAGCTTAGACAGCACCACTGAAGCTTTCTTT.

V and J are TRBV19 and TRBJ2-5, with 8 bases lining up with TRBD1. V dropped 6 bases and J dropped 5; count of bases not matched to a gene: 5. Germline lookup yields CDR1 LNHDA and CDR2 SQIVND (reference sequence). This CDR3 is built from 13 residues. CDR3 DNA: TGTGCCAGTAGCAGGGGGCGTTTTGAGACCCAGTACTTC. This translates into CASSRGRFETQYF.

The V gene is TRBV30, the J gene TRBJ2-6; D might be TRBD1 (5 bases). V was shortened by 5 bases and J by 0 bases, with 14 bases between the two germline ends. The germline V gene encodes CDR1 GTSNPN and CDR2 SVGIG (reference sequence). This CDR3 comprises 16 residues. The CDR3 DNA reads TGTGCCTGGTTCGACAGTAGATTCTCTGGGGCCAACGTCCTGACTTTC. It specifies CAWFDSRFSGANVLTF.

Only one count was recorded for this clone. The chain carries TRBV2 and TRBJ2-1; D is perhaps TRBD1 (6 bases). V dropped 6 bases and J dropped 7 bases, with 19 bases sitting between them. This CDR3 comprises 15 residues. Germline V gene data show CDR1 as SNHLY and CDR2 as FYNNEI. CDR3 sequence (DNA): TGTGCCAGCAGCGCATTAGGGCAGGGGATAAATGAGCAGTTCTTC. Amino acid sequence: CASSALGQGINEQFF.

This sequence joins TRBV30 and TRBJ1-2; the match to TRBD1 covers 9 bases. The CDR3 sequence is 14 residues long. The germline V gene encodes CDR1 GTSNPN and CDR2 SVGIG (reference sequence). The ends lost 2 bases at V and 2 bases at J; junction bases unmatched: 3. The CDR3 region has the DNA TGTGCCTGGAGTCCCGGGACAGGGAACTATGGCTACACCTTC. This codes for CAWSPGTGNYGYTF.

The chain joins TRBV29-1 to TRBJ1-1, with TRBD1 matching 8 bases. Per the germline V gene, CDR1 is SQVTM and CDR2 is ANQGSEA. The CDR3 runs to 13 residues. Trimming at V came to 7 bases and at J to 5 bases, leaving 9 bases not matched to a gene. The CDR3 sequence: CSAKPGGGTEAFF. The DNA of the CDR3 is TGCAGCGCTAAGCCAGGGGGCGGAACTGAAGCTTTCTTT.

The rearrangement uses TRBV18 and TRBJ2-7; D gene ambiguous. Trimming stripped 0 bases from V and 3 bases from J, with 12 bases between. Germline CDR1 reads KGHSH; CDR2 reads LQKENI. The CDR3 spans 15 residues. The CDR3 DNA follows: TGTGCCAGCTCACCACCGGTGGGCCAACTCTACGAGCAGTACTTC. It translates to CASSPPVGQLYEQYF.

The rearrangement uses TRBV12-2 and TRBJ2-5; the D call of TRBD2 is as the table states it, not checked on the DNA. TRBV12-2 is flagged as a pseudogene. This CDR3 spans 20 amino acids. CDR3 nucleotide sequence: TGTGCAAGTCGCTTAGCGCGAGGTCGACGAGGGAGGGCTGGTGAAGAGACCCAGTACTTC. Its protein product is CASRLARGRRGRAGEETQYF.

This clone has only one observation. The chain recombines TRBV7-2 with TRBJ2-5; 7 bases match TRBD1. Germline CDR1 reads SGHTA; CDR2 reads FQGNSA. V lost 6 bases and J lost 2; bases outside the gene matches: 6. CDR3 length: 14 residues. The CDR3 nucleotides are TGTGCCAGCAGTAGAAGGACAGGTCAAGAGACCCAGTACTTC. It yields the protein CASSRRTGQETQYF.

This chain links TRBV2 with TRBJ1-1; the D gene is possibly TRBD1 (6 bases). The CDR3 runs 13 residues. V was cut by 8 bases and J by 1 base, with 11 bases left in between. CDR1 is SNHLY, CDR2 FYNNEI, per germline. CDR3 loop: CASRDTWNTEAFF. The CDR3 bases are TGTGCCAGCCGGGACACTTGGAACACTGAAGCTTTCTTT.

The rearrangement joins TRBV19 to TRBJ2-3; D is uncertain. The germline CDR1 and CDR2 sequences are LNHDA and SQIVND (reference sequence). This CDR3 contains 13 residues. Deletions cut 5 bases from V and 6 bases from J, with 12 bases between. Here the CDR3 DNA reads TGTGCCAGTAGTGCCAAAACTGGTGATACGCAGTATTTT. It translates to CASSAKTGDTQYF.

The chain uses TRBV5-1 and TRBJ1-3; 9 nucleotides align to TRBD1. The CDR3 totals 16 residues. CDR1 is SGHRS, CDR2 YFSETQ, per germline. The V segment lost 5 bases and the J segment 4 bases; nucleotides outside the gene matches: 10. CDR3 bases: TGCGCCAGCAGTTTAACAGGGGGCGCACCGGGAAACACCATATATTTT. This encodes CASSLTGGAPGNTIYF.

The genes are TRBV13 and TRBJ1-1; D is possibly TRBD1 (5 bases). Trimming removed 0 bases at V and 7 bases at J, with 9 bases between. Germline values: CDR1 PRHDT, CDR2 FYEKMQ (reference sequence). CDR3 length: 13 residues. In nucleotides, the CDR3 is TGTGCCAGCAGCTTAGGGGGGCGTTTTGAAGCTTTCTTT. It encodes CASSLGGRFEAFF. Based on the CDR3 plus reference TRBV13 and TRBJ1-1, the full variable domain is AAGVIQSPRHLIKEKRETATLKCYPIPRHDTVYWYQQGPGQDPQFLISFYEKMQSDKGSIPDRFSAQQFSDYHSELNMSSLELGDSALYFCASSLGGRFEAFFGQGTRLTVV.

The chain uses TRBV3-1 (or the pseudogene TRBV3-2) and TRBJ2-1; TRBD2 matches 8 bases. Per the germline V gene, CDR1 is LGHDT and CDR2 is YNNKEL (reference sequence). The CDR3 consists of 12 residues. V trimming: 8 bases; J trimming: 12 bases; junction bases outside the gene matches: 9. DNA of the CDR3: TGTGCCAGCTCTCTCGGGGGGGGCGGGCAGTTCTTC. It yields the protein CASSLGGGGQFF.

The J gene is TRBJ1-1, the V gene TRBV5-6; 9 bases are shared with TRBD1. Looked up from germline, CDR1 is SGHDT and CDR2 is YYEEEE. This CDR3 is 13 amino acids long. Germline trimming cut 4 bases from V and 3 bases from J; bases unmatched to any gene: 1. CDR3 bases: TGTGCCAGCAGCCGGGACAGGGACACTGAAGCTTTCTTT. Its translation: CASSRDRDTEAFF.

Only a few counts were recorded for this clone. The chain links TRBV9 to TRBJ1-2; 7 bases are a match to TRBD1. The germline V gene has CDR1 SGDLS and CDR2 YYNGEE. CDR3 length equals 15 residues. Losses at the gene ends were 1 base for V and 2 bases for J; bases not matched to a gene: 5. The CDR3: CASSVYSGQNYGYTF. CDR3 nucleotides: TGTGCCAGCAGCGTATATTCGGGACAGAACTATGGCTACACCTTC.

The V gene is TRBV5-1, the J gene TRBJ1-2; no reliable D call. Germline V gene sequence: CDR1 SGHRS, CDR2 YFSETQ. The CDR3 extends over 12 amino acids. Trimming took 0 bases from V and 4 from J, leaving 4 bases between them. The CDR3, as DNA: TGCGCCAGCAGCTTGGCCGGCTATGGCTACACCTTC. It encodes CASSLAGYGYTF.

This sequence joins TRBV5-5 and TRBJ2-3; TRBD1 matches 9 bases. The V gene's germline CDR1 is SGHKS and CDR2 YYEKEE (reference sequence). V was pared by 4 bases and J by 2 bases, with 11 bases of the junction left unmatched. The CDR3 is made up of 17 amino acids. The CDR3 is CASSRRGTGTSTDTQYF. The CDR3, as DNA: TGTGCCAGCAGCAGGCGGGGGACAGGGACTTCCACAGATACGCAGTATTTT.

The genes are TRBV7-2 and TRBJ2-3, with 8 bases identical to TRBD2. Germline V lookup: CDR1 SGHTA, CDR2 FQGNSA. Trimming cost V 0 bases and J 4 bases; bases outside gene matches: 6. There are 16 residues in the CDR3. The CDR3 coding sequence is TGTGCCAGCAGCTTAGCCGTTGCGGGGGGATCAGATACGCAGTATTTT. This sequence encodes CASSLAVAGGSDTQYF.

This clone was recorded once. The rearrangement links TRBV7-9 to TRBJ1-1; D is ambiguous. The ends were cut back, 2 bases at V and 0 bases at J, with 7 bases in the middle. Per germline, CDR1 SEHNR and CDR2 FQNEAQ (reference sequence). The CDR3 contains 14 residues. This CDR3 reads CASSLSRLNTEAFF. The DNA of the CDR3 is TGTGCCAGCAGCTTAAGTCGGTTGAACACTGAAGCTTTCTTT.

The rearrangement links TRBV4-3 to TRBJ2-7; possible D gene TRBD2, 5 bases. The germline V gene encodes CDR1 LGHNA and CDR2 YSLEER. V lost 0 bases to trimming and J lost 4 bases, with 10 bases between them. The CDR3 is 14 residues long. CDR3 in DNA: TGCGCCAGCAGCCAAGATCGCACGGGGTACGAGCAGTACTTC. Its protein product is CASSQDRTGYEQYF.

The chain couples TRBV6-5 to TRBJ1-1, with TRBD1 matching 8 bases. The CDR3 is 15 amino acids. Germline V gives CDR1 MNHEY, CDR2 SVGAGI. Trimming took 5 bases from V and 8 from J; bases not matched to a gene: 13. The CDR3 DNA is TGTGCCAGCAGTATTACCCGGGACAGGATTGGAGAAGCTTTCTTT. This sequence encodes CASSITRDRIGEAFF.

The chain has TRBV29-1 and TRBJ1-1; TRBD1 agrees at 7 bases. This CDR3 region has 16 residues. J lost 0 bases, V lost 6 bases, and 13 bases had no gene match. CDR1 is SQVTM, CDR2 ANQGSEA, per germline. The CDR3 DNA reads TGCAGCGTAAACCGGGACAGTCCTTTCCTGAACACTGAAGCTTTCTTT. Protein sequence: CSVNRDSPFLNTEAFF.

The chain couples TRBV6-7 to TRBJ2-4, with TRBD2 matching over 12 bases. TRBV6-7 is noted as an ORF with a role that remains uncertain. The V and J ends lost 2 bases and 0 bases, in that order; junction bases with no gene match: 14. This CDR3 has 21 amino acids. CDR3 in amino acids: CASSYEWTSGEKTLAKNIQYF. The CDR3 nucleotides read TGTGCCAGCAGTTACGAGTGGACTAGCGGGGAGAAAACCCTAGCCAAAAACATTCAGTACTTC.

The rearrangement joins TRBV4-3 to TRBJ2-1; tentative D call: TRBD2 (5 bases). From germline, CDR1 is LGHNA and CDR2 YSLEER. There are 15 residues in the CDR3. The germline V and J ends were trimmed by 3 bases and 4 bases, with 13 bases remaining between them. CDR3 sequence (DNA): TGCGCCAGCAGCCAGGAGAGGGCAGCTTACAATGAGCAGTTCTTC. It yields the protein CASSQERAAYNEQFF.

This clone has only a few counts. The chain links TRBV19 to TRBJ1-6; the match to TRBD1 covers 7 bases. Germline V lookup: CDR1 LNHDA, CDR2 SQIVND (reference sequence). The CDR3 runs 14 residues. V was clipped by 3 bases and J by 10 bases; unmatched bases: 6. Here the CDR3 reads CASSIRQGVSPLHF. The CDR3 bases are TGTGCCAGTAGTATCCGGCAGGGGGTCTCACCCCTCCACTTT.

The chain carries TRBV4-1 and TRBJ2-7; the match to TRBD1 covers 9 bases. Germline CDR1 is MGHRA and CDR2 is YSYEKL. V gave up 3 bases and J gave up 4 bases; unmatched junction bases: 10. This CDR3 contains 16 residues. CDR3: CASSQNPGTGTYEQYF. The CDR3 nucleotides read TGCGCCAGCAGCCAGAACCCCGGGACAGGGACATACGAGCAGTACTTC.

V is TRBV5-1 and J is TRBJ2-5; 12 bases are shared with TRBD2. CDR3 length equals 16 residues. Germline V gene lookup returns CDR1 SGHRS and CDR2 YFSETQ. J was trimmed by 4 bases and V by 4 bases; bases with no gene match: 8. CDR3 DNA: TGCGCCAGCAGCCTGTCTAGCGGGGGGGCCGGAGAGACCCAGTACTTC. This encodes CASSLSSGGAGETQYF.